This TCR beta chain was identified during a study of breast tumors, draining lymph nodes, adjacent tissues. TCRdb reanalysed the multiplex PCR reads using MiXCR and keeps one entry per CDR3 protein. The table has roughly 80,000 distinct CDR3 sequences, approximately 19% seen once. The table lists this clonotype with many counts. What it recognizes is unknown. Breast cancer patients provided tissue from their axillary draining lymph nodes. Whole-study results and caveats: Tumor repertoires ranked between lymph nodes and nontumor tissue in diversity, with V and J gene preferences. Luminal-like breast cancer showed significantly greater tumor-nontumor repertoire similarity than basal-like breast cancer did.

Sequenced input: axillary lymph node tissue. The TCR originated in a female donor with breast cancer. Some clones in this sample may be carry-over from other donors' samples.

CDR3 sequence (DNA): TGTGCCAGAGCTTCGGGGGGCGGTAACTATGGCTACACCTTC. It specifies CARASGGGNYGYTF. This chain joins TRBV2 and TRBJ1-2; possible D gene TRBD1, 6 bases. The CDR3 has 14 residues. With 9 bases removed from V and 1 base from J, the gap between germline ends came to 15 bases. Per germline, CDR1 SNHLY and CDR2 FYNNEI.